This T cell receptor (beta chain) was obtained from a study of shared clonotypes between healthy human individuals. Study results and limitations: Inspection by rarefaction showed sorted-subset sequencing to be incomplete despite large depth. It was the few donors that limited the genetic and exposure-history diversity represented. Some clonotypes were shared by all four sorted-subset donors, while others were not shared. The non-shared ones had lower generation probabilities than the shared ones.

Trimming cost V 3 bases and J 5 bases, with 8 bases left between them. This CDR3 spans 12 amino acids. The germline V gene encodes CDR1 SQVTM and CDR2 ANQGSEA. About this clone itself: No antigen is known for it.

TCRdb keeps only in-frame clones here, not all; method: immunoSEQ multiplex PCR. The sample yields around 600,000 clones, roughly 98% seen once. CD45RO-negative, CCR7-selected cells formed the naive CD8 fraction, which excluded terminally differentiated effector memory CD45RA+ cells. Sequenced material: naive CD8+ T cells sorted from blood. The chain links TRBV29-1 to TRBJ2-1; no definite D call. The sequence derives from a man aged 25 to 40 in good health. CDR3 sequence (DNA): TGCAGCGTTGATAGTAACCACAATGAGCAGTTCTTC. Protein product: CSVDSNHNEQFF.